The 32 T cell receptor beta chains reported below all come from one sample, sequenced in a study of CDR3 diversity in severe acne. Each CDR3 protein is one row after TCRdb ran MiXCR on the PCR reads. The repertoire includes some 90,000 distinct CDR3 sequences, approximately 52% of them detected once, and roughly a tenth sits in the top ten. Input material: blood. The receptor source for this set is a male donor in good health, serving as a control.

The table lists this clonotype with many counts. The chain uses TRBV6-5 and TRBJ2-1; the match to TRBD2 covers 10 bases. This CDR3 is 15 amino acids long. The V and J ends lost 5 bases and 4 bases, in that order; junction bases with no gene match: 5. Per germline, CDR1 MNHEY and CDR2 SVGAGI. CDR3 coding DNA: TGTGCCAGCAGTCAAGCGGGGGGGCTGTACAATGAGCAGTTCTTC. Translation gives CASSQAGGLYNEQFF.

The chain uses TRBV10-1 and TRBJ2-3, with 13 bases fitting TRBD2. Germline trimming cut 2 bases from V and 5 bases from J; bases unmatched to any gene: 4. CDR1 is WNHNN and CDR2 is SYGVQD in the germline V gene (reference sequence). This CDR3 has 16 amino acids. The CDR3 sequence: CASSELLAGGVDTQYF. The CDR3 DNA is TGCGCCAGCAGTGAGCTACTAGCGGGAGGGGTAGATACGCAGTATTTT.

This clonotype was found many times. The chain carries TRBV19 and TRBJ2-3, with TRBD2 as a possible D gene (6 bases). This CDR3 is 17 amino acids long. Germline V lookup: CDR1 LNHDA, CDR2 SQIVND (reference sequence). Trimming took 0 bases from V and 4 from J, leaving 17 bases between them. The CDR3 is CASSIDNGGMGADTQYF. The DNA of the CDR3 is TGTGCCAGTAGTATAGATAATGGGGGGATGGGCGCAGATACGCAGTATTTT. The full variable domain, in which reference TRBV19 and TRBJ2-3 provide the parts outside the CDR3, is DGGITQSPKYLFRKEGQNVTLSCEQNLNHDAMYWYRQDPGQGLRLIYYSQIVNDFQKGDIAEGYSVSREKKESFPLTVTSAQKNPTAFYLCASSIDNGGMGADTQYFGPGTRLTVL.

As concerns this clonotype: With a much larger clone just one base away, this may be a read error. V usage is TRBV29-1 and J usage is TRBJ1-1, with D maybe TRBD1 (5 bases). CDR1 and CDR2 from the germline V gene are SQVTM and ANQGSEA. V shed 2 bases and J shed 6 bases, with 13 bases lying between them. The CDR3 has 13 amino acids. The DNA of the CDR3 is TGCAGCGTTGAAAGGGGCACCAGGGCTGAAGCTTTCTTT. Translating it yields CSVERGTRAEAFF.

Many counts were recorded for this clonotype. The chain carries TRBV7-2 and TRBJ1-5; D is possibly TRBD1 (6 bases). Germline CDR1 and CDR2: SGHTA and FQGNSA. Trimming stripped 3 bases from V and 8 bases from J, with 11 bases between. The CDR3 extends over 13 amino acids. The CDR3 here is CASSLNGGKPQHF. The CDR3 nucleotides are TGTGCCAGCAGCTTGAACGGGGGCAAGCCCCAGCATTTT.

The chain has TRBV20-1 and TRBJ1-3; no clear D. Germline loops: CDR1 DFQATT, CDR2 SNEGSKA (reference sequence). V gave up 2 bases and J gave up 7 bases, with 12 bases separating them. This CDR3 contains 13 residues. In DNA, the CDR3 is TGCAGTGCTAGACCCCTAGCGGGGAACACCATATATTTT. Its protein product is CSARPLAGNTIYF.

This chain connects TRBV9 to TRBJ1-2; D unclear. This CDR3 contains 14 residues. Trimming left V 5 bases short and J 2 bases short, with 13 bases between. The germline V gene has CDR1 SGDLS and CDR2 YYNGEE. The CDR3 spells CASRSTSGNYGYTF. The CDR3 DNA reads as TGTGCCAGCAGGTCTACAAGCGGAAACTATGGCTACACCTTC.

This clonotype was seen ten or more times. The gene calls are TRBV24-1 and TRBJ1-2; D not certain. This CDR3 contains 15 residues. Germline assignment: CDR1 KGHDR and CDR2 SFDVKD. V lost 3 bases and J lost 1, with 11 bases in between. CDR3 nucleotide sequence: TGTGCCACCAGTGATGGAGCGGGAAATAACTATGGCTACACCTTC. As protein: CATSDGAGNNYGYTF.

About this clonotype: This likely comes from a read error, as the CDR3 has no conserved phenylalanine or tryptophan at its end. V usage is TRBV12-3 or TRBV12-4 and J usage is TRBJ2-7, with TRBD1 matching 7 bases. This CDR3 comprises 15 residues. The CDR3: CASSLAGGRGYEQYL. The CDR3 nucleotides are TGTGCCAGCAGCTTAGCAGGGGGAAGAGGGTACGAGCAGTACCTC.

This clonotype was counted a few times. The CDR3 protein is CASSLGSTGIKPYTF. DNA of the CDR3: TGTGCCAGCAGCTTGGGGTCGACAGGTATCAAACCCTACACCTTC. This chain joins TRBV5-6 and TRBJ1-2, with D perhaps matching TRBD1 (6 bases). The CDR3 extends over 15 amino acids. The germline CDR1 and CDR2 sequences are SGHDT and YYEEEE. Trimming pared 0 bases from V and 10 bases from J, leaving 19 bases between.

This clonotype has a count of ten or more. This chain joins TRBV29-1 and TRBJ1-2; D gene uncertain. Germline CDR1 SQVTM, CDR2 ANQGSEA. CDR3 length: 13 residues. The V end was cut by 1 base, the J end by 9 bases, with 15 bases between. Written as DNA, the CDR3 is TGCAGCGTTGAAGTTGAGGCCTCTTTACGCTACACCTTC. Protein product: CSVEVEASLRYTF. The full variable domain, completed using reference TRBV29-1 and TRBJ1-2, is SAVISQKPSRDICQRGTSLTIQCQVDSQVTMMFWYRQQPGQSLTLIATANQGSEATYESGFVIDKFPISRPNLTFSTLTVSNMSPEDSSIYLCSVEVEASLRYTFGSGTRLTVV.

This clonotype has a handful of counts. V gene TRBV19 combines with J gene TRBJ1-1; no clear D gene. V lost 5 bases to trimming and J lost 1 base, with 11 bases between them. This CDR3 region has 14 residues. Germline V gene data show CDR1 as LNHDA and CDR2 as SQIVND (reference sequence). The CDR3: CASSAGKGNTEAFF. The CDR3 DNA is TGTGCCAGTAGTGCCGGGAAGGGGAACACTGAAGCTTTCTTT.

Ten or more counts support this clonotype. The CDR3 here is CASEAYTGGYGYTF. The CDR3 DNA follows: TGTGCCAGCGAAGCCTACACAGGGGGCTATGGCTACACCTTC. The chain combines TRBV9 with TRBJ1-2; 8 bases match TRBD1. CDR3 size: 14 residues. Per the germline V gene, CDR1 is SGDLS and CDR2 is YYNGEE. Trimming at V came to 7 bases and at J to 4 bases, leaving 9 bases not matched to a gene.

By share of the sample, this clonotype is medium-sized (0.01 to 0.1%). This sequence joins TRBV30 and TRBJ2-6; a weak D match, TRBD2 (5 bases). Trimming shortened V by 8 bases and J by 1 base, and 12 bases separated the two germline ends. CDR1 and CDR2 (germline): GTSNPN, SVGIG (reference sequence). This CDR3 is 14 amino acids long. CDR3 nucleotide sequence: TGTGCCGGAGAGGGTGTATCTGGGGCCAACGTCCTGACTTTC. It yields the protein CAGEGVSGANVLTF.

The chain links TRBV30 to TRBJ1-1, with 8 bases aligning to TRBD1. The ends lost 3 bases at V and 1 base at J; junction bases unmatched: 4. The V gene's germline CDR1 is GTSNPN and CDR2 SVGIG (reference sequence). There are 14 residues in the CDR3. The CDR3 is CAWRWGTGNTEAFF. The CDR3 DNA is TGTGCCTGGAGGTGGGGGACAGGGAACACTGAAGCTTTCTTT.

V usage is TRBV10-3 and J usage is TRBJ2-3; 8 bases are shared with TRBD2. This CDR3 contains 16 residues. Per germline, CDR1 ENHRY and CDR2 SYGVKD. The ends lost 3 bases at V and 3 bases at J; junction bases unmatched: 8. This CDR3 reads CAISDSSASGTDTQYF. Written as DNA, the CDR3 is TGTGCCATCAGTGATTCGAGTGCTAGCGGGACAGATACGCAGTATTTT.

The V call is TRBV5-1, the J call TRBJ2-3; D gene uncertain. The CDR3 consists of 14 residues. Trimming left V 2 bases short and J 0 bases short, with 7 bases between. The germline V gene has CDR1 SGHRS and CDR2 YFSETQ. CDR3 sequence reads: CASSFGVSTDTQYF. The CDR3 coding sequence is TGCGCCAGCAGCTTCGGAGTGAGCACAGATACGCAGTATTTT.

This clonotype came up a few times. The CDR3 DNA is TGTGCCAGCGTCCGGGGGTCCGCTCGCGAGCAGTACTTC. Translating gives CASVRGSAREQYF. The chain uses TRBV13 and TRBJ2-7, with TRBD2 as a possible D gene (6 bases). The CDR3 is made up of 13 amino acids. The ends were cut back, 8 bases at V and 6 bases at J, with 17 bases in the middle. From germline, CDR1 is PRHDT and CDR2 FYEKMQ (reference sequence).

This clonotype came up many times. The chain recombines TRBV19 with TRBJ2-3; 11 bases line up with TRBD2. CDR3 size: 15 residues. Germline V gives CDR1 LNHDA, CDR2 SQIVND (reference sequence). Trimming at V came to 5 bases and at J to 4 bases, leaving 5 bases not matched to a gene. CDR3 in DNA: TGTGCCAGTAGTGCAGTAGCGGGAGGGCCAGATACGCAGTATTTT. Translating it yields CASSAVAGGPDTQYF.

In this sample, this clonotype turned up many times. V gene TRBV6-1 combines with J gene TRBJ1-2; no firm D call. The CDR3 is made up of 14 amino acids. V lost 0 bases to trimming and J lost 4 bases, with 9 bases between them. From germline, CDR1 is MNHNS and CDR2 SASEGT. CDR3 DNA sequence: TGTGCCAGCAGTGAAGCGCACCGGACCTATGGCTACACCTTC. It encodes CASSEAHRTYGYTF.

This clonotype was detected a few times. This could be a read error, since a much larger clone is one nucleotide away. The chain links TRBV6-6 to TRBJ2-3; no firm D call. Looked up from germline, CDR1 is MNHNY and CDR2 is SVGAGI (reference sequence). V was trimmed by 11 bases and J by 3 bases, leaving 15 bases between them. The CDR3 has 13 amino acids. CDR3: CAGGWVSTDTQYF. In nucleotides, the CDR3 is TGTGCCGGCGGTTGGGTTTCGACAGATACGCAGTATTTT.

This CDR3 is CAIAGNSYEQYF. Here the CDR3 DNA reads TGTGCCATCGCTGGGAACTCCTACGAGCAGTACTTC. The chain has TRBV10-3 and TRBJ2-7; D not certain. Trimming shortened V by 8 bases and J by 0 bases, and 8 bases separated the two germline ends. The germline CDR1 and CDR2 sequences are ENHRY and SYGVKD. CDR3 size: 12 residues.

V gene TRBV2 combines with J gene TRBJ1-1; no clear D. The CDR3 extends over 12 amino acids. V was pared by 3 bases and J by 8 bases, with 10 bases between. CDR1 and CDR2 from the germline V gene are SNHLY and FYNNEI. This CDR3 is CASSDGPSEAFF. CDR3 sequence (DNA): TGTGCCAGCAGTGATGGCCCCTCAGAAGCTTTCTTT.

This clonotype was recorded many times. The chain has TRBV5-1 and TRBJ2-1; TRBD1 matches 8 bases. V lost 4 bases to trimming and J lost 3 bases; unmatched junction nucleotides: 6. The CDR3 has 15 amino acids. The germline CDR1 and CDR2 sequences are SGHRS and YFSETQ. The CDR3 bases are TGCGCCAGCAGCCCGGACAGGGCTTTCTACAATGAGCAGTTCTTC. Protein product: CASSPDRAFYNEQFF.

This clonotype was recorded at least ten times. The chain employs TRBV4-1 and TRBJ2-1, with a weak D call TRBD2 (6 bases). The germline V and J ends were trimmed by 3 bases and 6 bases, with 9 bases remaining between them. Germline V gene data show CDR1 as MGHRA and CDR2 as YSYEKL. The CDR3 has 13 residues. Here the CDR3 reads CASSHPGANEQFF. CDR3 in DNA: TGCGCCAGCAGCCACCCGGGAGCCAATGAGCAGTTCTTC.

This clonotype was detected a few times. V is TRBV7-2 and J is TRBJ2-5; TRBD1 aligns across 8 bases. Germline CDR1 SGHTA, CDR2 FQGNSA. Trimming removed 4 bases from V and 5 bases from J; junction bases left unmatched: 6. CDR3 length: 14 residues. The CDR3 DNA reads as TGTGCCAGCAGCTACCAGGGGGCAGGGGAGACCCAGTACTTC. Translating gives CASSYQGAGETQYF.

CDR3 sequence (DNA): TGTGCCACCAGCGATGGGTTGGGGTATGAGCAGTTCTTC. Translated, it gives CATSDGLGYEQFF. The J gene is TRBJ2-1, the V gene TRBV15; D gene ambiguous. V lost 5 bases and J 8 bases, leaving 13 bases between the germline ends. The germline V gene has CDR1 LNHNV and CDR2 YYDKDF (reference sequence). The CDR3 length is 13 residues.

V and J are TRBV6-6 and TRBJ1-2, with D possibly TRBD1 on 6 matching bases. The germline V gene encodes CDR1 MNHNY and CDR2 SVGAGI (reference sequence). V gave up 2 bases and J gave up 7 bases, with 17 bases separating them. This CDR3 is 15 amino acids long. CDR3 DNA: TGTGCCAGCAGTTACAGGGTCGGGGGCACGAGTGGCTACACCTTC. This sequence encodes CASSYRVGGTSGYTF.

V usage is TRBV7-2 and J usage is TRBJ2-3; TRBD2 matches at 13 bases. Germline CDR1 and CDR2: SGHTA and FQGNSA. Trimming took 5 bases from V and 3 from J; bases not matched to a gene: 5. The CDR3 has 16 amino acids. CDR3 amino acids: CASSLRTSGRTDTQYF. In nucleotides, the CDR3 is TGTGCCAGCAGCCTAAGGACTAGCGGGAGAACAGATACGCAGTATTTT. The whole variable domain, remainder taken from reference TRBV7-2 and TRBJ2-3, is GAGVSQSPSNKVTEKGKDVELRCDPISGHTALYWYRQSLGQGLEFLIYFQGNSAPDKSGLPSDRFSAERTGGSVSTLTIQRTQQEDSAVYLCASSLRTSGRTDTQYFGPGTRLTVL.

Here the CDR3 DNA reads TGCAGTGTCCCCTTGGCTAACTACGAGCAGTACTTC. This encodes CSVPLANYEQYF. V is TRBV20-1 and J is TRBJ2-7; the D is unclear. This CDR3 contains 12 residues. The germline CDR1 and CDR2 sequences are DFQATT and SNEGSKA (reference sequence). V was pared by 7 bases and J by 3 bases, with 13 bases between.

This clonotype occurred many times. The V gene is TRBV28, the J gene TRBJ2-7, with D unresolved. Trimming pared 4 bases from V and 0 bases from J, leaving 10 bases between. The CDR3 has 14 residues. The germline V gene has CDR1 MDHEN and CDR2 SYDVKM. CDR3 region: CASSSDVSSYEQYF. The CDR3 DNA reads TGTGCCAGCAGTTCGGACGTCTCCTCCTACGAGCAGTACTTC.

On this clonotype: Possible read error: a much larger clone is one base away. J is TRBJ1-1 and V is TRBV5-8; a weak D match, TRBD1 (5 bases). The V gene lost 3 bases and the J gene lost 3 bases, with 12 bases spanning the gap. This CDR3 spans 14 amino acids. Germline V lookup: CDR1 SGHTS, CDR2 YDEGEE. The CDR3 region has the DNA TGTGCCAGCAGCTGGATCATGGGGGACACTGAAGCTTTCTTT. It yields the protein CASSWIMGDTEAFF. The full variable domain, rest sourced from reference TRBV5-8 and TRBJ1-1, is EAGVTQSPTHLIKTRGQQATLRCSPISGHTSVYWYQQALGLGLQFLLWYDEGEERNRGNFPPRFSGRQFPNYSSELNVNALELEDSALYLCASSWIMGDTEAFFGQGTRLTVV.